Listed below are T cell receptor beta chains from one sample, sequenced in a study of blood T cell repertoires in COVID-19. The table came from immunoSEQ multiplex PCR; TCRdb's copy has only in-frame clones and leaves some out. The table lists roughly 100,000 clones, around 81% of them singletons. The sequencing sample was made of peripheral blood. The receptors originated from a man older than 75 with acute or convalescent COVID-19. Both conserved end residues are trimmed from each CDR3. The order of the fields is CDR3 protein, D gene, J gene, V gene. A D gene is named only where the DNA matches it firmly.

CDR3aa: ASSPPGGGRAQETQY; d_gene: TRBD2; j_gene: TRBJ2-5; v_gene: TRBV18
CDR3aa: ASSVKAGPPYEQY; d_gene: TRBD2; j_gene: TRBJ2-7; v_gene: TRBV9
CDR3aa: ASSEEGAPQETQY; d_gene: NA; j_gene: TRBJ2-5; v_gene: TRBV2
CDR3aa: ASSAGTGARFGKLF; d_gene: TRBD1; j_gene: TRBJ1-4; v_gene: TRBV5-8
CDR3aa: ASSLGLATTGELF; d_gene: TRBD2; j_gene: TRBJ2-2; v_gene: TRBV11-2
CDR3aa: ASRGDLNTEAF; d_gene: NA; j_gene: TRBJ1-1; v_gene: TRBV2
CDR3aa: ASSPRVNTEAF; d_gene: NA; j_gene: TRBJ1-1; v_gene: TRBV5-6
CDR3aa: ASSGFGQLLQPQH; d_gene: NA; j_gene: TRBJ1-5; v_gene: TRBV2
CDR3aa: ATSGGSNRAGEKLF; d_gene: NA; j_gene: TRBJ1-4; v_gene: TRBV15
CDR3aa: ASCTSGPQETQY; d_gene: TRBD2; j_gene: TRBJ2-5; v_gene: TRBV5-1
CDR3aa: ASSPFGQGSQETQY; d_gene: TRBD1; j_gene: TRBJ2-5; v_gene: TRBV11-2
CDR3aa: SVYDRTRNYGYT; d_gene: NA; j_gene: TRBJ1-2; v_gene: TRBV29-1
CDR3aa: ASSFTGGVANTEAF; d_gene: TRBD1; j_gene: TRBJ1-1; v_gene: TRBV5-1
CDR3aa: ASSRTGESNQPQH; d_gene: TRBD1; j_gene: TRBJ1-5; v_gene: TRBV6-5
CDR3aa: ASSVVPDRATF; d_gene: TRBD1; j_gene: TRBJ1-1; v_gene: TRBV9
CDR3aa: ASSFTSGGELF; d_gene: TRBD2; j_gene: TRBJ2-2; v_gene: TRBV7-3
CDR3aa: AWLGWAEQF; d_gene: NA; j_gene: TRBJ2-1; v_gene: TRBV30
CDR3aa: AISWTSGNYEQY; d_gene: TRBD2; j_gene: TRBJ2-7; v_gene: TRBV10-3
CDR3aa: AWSAAEETQY; d_gene: NA; j_gene: TRBJ2-5; v_gene: TRBV30
CDR3aa: ATSGTGGNTEAF; d_gene: TRBD1; j_gene: TRBJ1-1; v_gene: TRBV15
CDR3aa: SVPHQGHGYT; d_gene: NA; j_gene: TRBJ1-2; v_gene: TRBV29-1
CDR3aa: ASSVGGLSRTDTQY; d_gene: NA; j_gene: TRBJ2-3; v_gene: TRBV9
CDR3aa: ASSFGPTGGQETQY; d_gene: NA; j_gene: TRBJ2-5; v_gene: TRBV5-1
CDR3aa: ASSPWTSGLRAEQF; d_gene: TRBD2; j_gene: TRBJ2-1; v_gene: TRBV14
CDR3aa: ASSQEDRGYNEQF; d_gene: TRBD1; j_gene: TRBJ2-1; v_gene: TRBV4-3
CDR3aa: ASSLNVNQPQH; d_gene: NA; j_gene: TRBJ1-5; v_gene: TRBV12-3/TRBV12-4
CDR3aa: ASSGGGLDYGYT; d_gene: TRBD1; j_gene: TRBJ1-2; v_gene: TRBV9
CDR3aa: ASSLRSVANTGELF; d_gene: NA; j_gene: TRBJ2-2; v_gene: TRBV7-2
CDR3aa: ASKRDREYGYT; d_gene: TRBD1; j_gene: TRBJ1-2; v_gene: TRBV5-1
CDR3aa: ASSLRPGGGYGYT; d_gene: TRBD1; j_gene: TRBJ1-2; v_gene: TRBV5-6
CDR3aa: AISESGTGGKDTQY; d_gene: TRBD1; j_gene: TRBJ2-3; v_gene: TRBV10-3
CDR3aa: ASSSDSSGANVLT; d_gene: NA; j_gene: TRBJ2-6; v_gene: TRBV5-1
CDR3aa: ASSQGASGYNEQF; d_gene: TRBD2; j_gene: TRBJ2-1; v_gene: TRBV7-3
CDR3aa: ASSILQGYNEQF; d_gene: NA; j_gene: TRBJ2-1; v_gene: TRBV28
CDR3aa: AWRRQGVNQPQH; d_gene: TRBD1; j_gene: TRBJ1-5; v_gene: TRBV30
CDR3aa: ASSQEGQGGKQY; d_gene: TRBD1; j_gene: TRBJ2-7; v_gene: TRBV3-1/TRBV3-2
CDR3aa: ATSRDSSGGGYT; d_gene: TRBD1; j_gene: TRBJ1-2; v_gene: TRBV15
CDR3aa: ATSRDRGNEKLF; d_gene: NA; j_gene: TRBJ1-4; v_gene: TRBV15
CDR3aa: AWSVLGPTDTQY; d_gene: NA; j_gene: TRBJ2-3; v_gene: TRBV30
CDR3aa: ASSLRPGQGYYGYT; d_gene: TRBD1; j_gene: TRBJ1-2; v_gene: TRBV7-8
CDR3aa: ATQGQGREKLF; d_gene: TRBD1; j_gene: TRBJ1-4; v_gene: TRBV12-3/TRBV12-4
CDR3aa: ASVRAGRANNEQF; d_gene: TRBD2; j_gene: TRBJ2-1; v_gene: TRBV2
CDR3aa: AISEFSGEGYGYT; d_gene: NA; j_gene: TRBJ1-2; v_gene: TRBV10-3
CDR3aa: ASSRGTAETQY; d_gene: TRBD1; j_gene: TRBJ2-5; v_gene: TRBV5-5
CDR3aa: ASSFGTTGAGHEAF; d_gene: TRBD1; j_gene: TRBJ1-1; v_gene: TRBV5-1
CDR3aa: ASSTAGVANYGYT; d_gene: NA; j_gene: TRBJ1-2; v_gene: TRBV19
CDR3aa: ASRGQGADEQY; d_gene: TRBD1; j_gene: TRBJ2-7; v_gene: TRBV5-4